This TCR beta chain was observed in a study of blood T cell repertoires in COVID-19. Study-wide background: COVID-19 samples from acute and convalescent phases originated in the United States, Italy and Spain.

This clone has a handful of counts. Data came from immunoSEQ multiplex PCR; TCRdb stores just in-frame clones and leaves some out. Of about 110,000 clones in the sample, 85% are singletons; the top ten hold around 13%. This CDR3 has 16 amino acids. CDR1 and CDR2 (germline): MNHNS, SASEGT. The junction had 8 bases not matched to a gene; V was cut back by 2 bases and J by 5 bases. Source material: peripheral blood. This receptor was taken from a human donor in a cohort sampled during active COVID-19. The chain combines TRBV6-1 with TRBJ1-2; TRBD1 agrees at 10 bases. The CDR3 here is CASSEPGQGFGYGYTF. In DNA, the CDR3 is TGTGCCAGCAGTGAACCGGGACAGGGGTTTGGGTATGGCTACACCTTC.